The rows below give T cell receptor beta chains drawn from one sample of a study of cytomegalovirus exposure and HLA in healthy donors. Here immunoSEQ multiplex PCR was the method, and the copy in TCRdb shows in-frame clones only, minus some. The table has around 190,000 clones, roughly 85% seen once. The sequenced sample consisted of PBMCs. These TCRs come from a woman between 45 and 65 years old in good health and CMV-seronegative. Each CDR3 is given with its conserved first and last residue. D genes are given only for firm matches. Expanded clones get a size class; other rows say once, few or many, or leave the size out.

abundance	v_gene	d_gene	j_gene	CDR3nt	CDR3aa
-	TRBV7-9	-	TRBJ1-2	TGTGCCAGCAGCAGCCGACAGCTTAACTATGGCTACACCTTC	CASSSRQLNYGYTF
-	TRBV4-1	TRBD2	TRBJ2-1	TGCGCCAGCAGCCAAGGGCTGGAGGGGACTAGCTACCGTGAGCAGTTCTTC	CASSQGLEGTSYREQFF
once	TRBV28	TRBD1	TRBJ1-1	TGTGCCAGCATGACAGGGGGTGCGAACACTGAAGCTTTCTTT	CASMTGGANTEAFF
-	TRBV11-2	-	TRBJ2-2	TGTGCCAGCAGCCTCCGGACAGCGAACACCGGGGAGCTGTTTTTT	CASSLRTANTGELFF
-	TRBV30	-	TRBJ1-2	TGTGCCTGGAGCTCGTCAACGGGAGCAGAAGGCTACACCTTC	CAWSSSTGAEGYTF
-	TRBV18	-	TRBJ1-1	TGTGCCAGCTCACCGGGGCTGAACACTGAAGCTTTCTTT	CASSPGLNTEAFF
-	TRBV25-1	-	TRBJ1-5	TGTGCCAGCAGTGAGCGGGCGAATCAGCCCCAGCATTTT	CASSERANQPQHF
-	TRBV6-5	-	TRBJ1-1	TGTGCCAGCAAGCGCCCGGGCACTGAAGCTTTCTTT	CASKRPGTEAFF
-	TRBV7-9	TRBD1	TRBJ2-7	TGTGCCAGCAGCAACCCGACAGGGTCCTACGAGCAGTACTTC	CASSNPTGSYEQYF
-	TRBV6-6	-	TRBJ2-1	TGTGCCAGCAGCAGTAAGGGGTTCGAGCAGTTCTTC	CASSSKGFEQFF
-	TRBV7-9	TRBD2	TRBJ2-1	TGTGCCAGCAGCTTTGCTGTTCCTAGCGGGAGTCCGGGCAATGAGCAGTTCTTC	CASSFAVPSGSPGNEQFF
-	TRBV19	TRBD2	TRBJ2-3	TGTGCCAGTAGTCTCGGGACTAGCGGGACCACAGATACGCAGTATTTT	CASSLGTSGTTDTQYF
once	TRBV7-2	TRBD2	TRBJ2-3	TGTGCCAGCAGCTTAGCGGGCGGGAGGGTTATAGATACGCAGTATTTT	CASSLAGGRVIDTQYF
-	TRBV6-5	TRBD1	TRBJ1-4	TGTGCCAGCAGTTATTACACAGGGGGCAAGGAAAAACTGTTTTTT	CASSYYTGGKEKLFF
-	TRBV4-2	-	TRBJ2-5	TGTGCCAGCAGCCAAGATGGGCAGGAAGAGACCCAGTACTTC	CASSQDGQEETQYF
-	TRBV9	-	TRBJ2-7	TGTGCCAGCAGCGTAGGGGGGGACAGCTACTACGAGCAGTACTTC	CASSVGGDSYYEQYF
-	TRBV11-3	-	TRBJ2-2	TGTGCCAGCAGCTTAGATTGGGGGGAGGCGCGCACCGGGGAGCTGTTTTTT	CASSLDWGEARTGELFF
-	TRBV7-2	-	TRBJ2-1	TGTGCCAGCAGCTCCGGAGGGCCTCGGGGGAACAATGAGCAGTTCTTC	CASSSGGPRGNNEQFF
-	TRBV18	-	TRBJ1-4	TGTGCCAGCTCCCCCTATAATGAAAAACTGTTTTTT	CASSPYNEKLFF
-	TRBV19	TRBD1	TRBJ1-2	TGTGCCAGTAGGGGCCGGGACAGGGGTCAATATAACTATGGCTACACCTTC	CASRGRDRGQYNYGYTF
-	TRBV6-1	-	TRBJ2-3	TGTGCCAGCAGTGATGGGGCAGGGTTCCCCGGGGGGTATTTT	CASSDGAGFPGGYF
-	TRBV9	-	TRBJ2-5	TGTGCCAGCAGCACTCGGGACTTCGCGCCGGGGGAGACCCAGTACTTC	CASSTRDFAPGETQYF
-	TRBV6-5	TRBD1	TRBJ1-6	TGTGCCAGCAGTTACGGGGGACAGGGATTCTCACCCCTCCACTTT	CASSYGGQGFSPLHF
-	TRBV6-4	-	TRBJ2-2	TGTGCCAGCAGTGAGGTCAGTAACACCGGGGAGCTGTTTTTT	CASSEVSNTGELFF
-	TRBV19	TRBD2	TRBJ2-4	TGTGCCAGTGGAGGACTAGCAGTAGCCAAAAACATTCAGTACTTC	CASGGLAVAKNIQYF
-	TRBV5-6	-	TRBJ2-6	TGTGCCAGCAGCTTAATCGAGGGCAACTCTGGGGCCAACGTCCTGACTTTC	CASSLIEGNSGANVLTF
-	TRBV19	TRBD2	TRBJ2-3	TGTGCCAGTAGAGCCGGTAGCGGGCGGGGGGATACGCAGTATTTT	CASRAGSGRGDTQYF
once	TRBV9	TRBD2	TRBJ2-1	TGTGCCAGCAGCGCCTTGACTAGCGGAAACGAGCAGTTCTTC	CASSALTSGNEQFF
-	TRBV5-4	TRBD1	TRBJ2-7	TGTGCCAGCAGCTCCGGGACAGGGCAATACGAGCAGTACTTC	CASSSGTGQYEQYF
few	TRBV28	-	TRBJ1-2	TGTGCCAGCAGTTTGGGTGCGGACTATGGCTACACCTTC	CASSLGADYGYTF
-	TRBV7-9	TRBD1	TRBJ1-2	TGTGCCAGCAGCTTAGGACAGGGGGCTATTGGCTACACCTTC	CASSLGQGAIGYTF
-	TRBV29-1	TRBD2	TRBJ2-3	TGCAGCGTGGGTCTAGCGGGGTCTCCCGGTACGCAGTATTTT	CSVGLAGSPGTQYF
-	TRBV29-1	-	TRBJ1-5	TGCAGCGTTTATGAGGGTAGCAATCAGCCCCAGCATTTT	CSVYEGSNQPQHF
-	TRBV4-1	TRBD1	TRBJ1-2	TGCGCCAGGAGTTTACCGGGACAGGGTAAGGTTTGTGGCTACACCTTC	CARSLPGQGKVCGYTF
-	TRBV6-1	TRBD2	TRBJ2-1	TGTGCCAGCAGTGAAGCGCGGATACTAGCGGGAGGGATCTACAATGAGCAGTTCTTC	CASSEARILAGGIYNEQFF
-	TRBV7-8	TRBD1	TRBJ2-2	TGTGCCAGCAGCCCGGGGACAGGGGGCGGGGGGGAGCTGTTTTTT	CASSPGTGGGGELFF
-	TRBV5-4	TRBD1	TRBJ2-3	TGTGCCAGCAGCACGGACAGGGGGCGCACAGATACGCAGTATTTT	CASSTDRGRTDTQYF
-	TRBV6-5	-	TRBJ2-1	TGTGCCAGCAGTCACACAGGGAGAGGCTACAATGAGCAGTTCTTC	CASSHTGRGYNEQFF
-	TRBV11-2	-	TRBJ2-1	TGTGCCAGCAGCTTAAGTAGCCTCAATGAGCAGTTCTTC	CASSLSSLNEQFF
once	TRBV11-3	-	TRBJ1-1	TGTGCCAGCAGCTTACAGGGGAACACTGAAGCTTTCTTT	CASSLQGNTEAFF
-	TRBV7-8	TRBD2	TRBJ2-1	TGTGCCAGCAGCTTATCTAGCGGTCCCCGATCTTACAATGAGCAGTTCTTC	CASSLSSGPRSYNEQFF
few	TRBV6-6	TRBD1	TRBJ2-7	TGTGCCAGCAGTTTAAGACAGGGGGAGGACGAGCAGTACTTC	CASSLRQGEDEQYF
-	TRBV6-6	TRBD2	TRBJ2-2	TGTGCCAGCAGTTCACCGGGACTAGCGGCCCCCGGGGAGCTGTTTTTT	CASSSPGLAAPGELFF
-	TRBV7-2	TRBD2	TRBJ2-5	TGTGCCAGCAGCTCCAGCGGGAGAGGAGAGACCCAGTACTTC	CASSSSGRGETQYF
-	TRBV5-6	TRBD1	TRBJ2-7	TGTGCCAGCAGCTTGGGGGGACAGACCTACGAGCAGTACTTC	CASSLGGQTYEQYF
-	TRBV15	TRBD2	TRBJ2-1	TGTGCCACCAGCAGCAGGACTAGTCCCTACAATGAGCAGTTCTTC	CATSSRTSPYNEQFF
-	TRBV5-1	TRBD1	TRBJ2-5	TGCGCCAGCAGCAGTGGACAGGGGAGAGAGACCCAGTACTTC	CASSSGQGRETQYF
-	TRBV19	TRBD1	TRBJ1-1	TGTGCCAGTAGTATAGAGGCAGGGGGCACTGAAGCTTTCTTT	CASSIEAGGTEAFF
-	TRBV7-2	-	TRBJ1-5	TGTGCCAGCAGCCAGGGGAATAATCAGCCCCAGCATTTT	CASSQGNNQPQHF
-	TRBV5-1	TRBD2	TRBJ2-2	TGCGCCAGCAGCTTGGGAGCGGGAGTCCCCGGGGAGCTGTTTTTT	CASSLGAGVPGELFF
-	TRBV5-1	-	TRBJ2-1	TGCGCCAGCAGCTTAGCCCCGTCCCTCAATGAGCAGTTCTTC	CASSLAPSLNEQFF
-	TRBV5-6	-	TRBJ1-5	TGTGCCAGCAGCTTCGCGGGGGATCAGCCCCAGCATTTT	CASSFAGDQPQHF
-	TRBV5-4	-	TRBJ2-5	TGTGCCAGCAGCTTGGTTAACCAAGAGACCCAGTACTTC	CASSLVNQETQYF
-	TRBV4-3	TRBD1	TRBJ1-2	TGCGCCAGCAGCCAGGCCGGGACAGGGGGTGACTATGGCTACACCTTC	CASSQAGTGGDYGYTF
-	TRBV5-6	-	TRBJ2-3	TGTGCCAGCAGCTTCCCCGACAGTACCACAGATACGCAGTATTTT	CASSFPDSTTDTQYF
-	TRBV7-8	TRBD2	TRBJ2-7	TGTGCCAGCAGCTTAACTAGCGGGACCTACGAGCAGTACTTC	CASSLTSGTYEQYF
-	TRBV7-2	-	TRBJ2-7	TGTGCCAGCAGCTCTTCAAAAGCCCAGGGGTCTAGGTACGAGCAGTACTTC	CASSSSKAQGSRYEQYF
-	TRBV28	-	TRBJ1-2	TGTGCCAGCAGTTTATCGCAGGGAGGCCCCTATGGCTACACCTTC	CASSLSQGGPYGYTF
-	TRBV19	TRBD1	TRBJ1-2	TGTGCCAGTAAGGGGACAGTTAGTGATCACCATGGCTACACCTTC	CASKGTVSDHHGYTF
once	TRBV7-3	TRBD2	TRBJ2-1	TGTGCCAGCAGCTTAACGTTTGCGGCGGGAGCTCGCAATGAGCAGTTCTTC	CASSLTFAAGARNEQFF